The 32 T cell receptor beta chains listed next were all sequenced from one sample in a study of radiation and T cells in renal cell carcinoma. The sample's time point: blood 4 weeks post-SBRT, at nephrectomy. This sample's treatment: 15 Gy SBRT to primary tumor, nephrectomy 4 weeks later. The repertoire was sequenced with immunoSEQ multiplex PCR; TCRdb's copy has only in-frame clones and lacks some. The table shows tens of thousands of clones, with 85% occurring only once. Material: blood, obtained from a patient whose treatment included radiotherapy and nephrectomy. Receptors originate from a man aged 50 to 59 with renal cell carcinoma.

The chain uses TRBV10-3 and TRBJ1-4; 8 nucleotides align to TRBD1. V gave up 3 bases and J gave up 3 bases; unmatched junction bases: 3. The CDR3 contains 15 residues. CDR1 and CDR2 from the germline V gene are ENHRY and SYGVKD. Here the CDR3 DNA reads TGTGCCATCAGTGACCGGACAGGGTCTAATGAAAAACTGTTTTTT. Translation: CAISDRTGSNEKLFF.

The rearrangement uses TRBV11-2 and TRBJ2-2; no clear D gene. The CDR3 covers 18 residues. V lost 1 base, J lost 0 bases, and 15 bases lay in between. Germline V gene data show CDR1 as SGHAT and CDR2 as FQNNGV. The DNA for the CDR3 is TGTGCCAGCAGCTTAGGTTTTAGCCGACGATCGAACACCGGGGAGCTGTTTTTT. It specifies CASSLGFSRRSNTGELFF.

As DNA, the CDR3 is TGTGCCAGCAGCGGGCAGGACAGGCCTAACAATGAGCAGTTCTTC. Protein product: CASSGQDRPNNEQFF. The genes are TRBV7-9 and TRBJ2-1; TRBD1 matches at 7 bases. From germline, CDR1 is SEHNR and CDR2 FQNEAQ (reference sequence). V shed 5 bases and J 5 bases; nucleotides not matched to a gene: 9. The CDR3 runs to 15 residues.

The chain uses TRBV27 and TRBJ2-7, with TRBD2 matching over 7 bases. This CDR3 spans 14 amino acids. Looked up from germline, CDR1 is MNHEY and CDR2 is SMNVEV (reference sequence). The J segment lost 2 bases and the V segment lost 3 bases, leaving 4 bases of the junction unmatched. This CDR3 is CASSFAGDPYEQYF. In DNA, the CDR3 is TGTGCCAGCAGTTTTGCGGGGGACCCCTACGAGCAGTACTTC.

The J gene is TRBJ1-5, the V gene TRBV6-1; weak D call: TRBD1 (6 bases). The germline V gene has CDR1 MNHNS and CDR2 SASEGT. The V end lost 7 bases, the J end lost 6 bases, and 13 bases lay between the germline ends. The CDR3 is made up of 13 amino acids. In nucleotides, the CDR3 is TGTGCCAGCACATCACAGGGTACTCAGCCCCAGCATTTT. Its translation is CASTSQGTQPQHF.

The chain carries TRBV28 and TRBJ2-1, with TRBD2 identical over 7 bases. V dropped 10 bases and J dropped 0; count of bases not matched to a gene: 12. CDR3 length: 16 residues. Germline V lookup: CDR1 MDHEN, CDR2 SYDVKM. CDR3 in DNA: TGTGCCACCTCCTTAGGGGTAGCGGGCTCCTACAATGAGCAGTTCTTC. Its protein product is CATSLGVAGSYNEQFF.

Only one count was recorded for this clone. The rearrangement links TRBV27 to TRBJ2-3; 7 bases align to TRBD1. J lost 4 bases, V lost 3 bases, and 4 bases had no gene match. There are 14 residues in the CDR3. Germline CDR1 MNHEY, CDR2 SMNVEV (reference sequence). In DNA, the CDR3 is TGTGCCAGCAGTTTTGAGGGGGCATCAGATACGCAGTATTTT. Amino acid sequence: CASSFEGASDTQYF.

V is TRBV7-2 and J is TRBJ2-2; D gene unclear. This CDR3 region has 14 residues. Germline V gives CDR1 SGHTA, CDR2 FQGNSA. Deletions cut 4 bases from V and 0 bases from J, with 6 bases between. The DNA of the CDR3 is TGTGCCAGCAGCTCAAACTCGAACACCGGGGAGCTGTTTTTT. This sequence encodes CASSSNSNTGELFF.

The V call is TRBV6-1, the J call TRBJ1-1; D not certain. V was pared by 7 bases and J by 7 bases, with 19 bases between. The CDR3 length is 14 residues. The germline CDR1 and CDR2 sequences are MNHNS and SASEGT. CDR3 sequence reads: CASTFPPGIVEAFF. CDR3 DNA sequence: TGTGCCAGCACCTTCCCACCGGGGATCGTTGAAGCTTTCTTT.

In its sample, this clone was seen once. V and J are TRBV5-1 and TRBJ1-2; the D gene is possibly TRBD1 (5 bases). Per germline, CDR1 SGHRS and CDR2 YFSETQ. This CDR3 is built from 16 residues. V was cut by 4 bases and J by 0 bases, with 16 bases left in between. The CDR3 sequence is CASSRSSDSANYGYTF. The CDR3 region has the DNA TGCGCCAGCAGCCGTTCGTCAGACAGTGCTAACTATGGCTACACCTTC.

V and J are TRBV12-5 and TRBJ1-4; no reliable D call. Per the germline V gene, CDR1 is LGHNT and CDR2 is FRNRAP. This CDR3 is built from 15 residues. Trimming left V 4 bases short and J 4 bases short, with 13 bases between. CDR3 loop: CASGSGNRVNEKLFF. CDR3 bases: TGTGCTAGTGGTTCCGGTAACCGGGTTAATGAAAAACTGTTTTTT.

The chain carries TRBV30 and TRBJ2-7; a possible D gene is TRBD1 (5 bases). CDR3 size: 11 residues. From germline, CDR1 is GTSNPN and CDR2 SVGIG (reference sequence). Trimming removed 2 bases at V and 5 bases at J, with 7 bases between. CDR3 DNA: TGTGCCTGGAGTCCAGGGCACGAGCAGTACTTC. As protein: CAWSPGHEQYF.

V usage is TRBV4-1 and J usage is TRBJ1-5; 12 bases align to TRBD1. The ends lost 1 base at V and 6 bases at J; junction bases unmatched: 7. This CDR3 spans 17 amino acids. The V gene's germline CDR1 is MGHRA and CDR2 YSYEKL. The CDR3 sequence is CASSQGSGTGGIQPQHF. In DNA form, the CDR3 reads TGCGCCAGCAGCCAAGGATCCGGGACAGGGGGCATTCAGCCCCAGCATTTT.

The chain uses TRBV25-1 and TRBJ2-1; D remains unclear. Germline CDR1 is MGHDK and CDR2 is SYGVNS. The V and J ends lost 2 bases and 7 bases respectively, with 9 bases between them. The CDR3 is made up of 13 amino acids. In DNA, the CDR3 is TGTGCCAGCAGTGAACTCTGGGGAAATGAGCAGTTCTTC. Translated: CASSELWGNEQFF.

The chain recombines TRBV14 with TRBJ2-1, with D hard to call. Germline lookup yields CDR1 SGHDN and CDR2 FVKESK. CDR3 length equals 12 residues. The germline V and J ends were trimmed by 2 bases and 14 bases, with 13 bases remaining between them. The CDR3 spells CASSQSLRVEFF. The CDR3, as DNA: TGTGCCAGCAGCCAATCTTTAAGGGTTGAGTTCTTC.

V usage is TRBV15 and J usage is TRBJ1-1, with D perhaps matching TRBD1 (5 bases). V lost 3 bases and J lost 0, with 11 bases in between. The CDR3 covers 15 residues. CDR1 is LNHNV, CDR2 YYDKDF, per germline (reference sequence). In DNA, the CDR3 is TGTGCCACCAGCAGGGGGCGGCACCTGAACACTGAAGCTTTCTTT. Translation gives CATSRGRHLNTEAFF.

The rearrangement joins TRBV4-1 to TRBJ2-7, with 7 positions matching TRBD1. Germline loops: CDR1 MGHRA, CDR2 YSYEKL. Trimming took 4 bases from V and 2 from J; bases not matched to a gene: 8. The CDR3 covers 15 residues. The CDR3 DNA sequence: TGCGCCAGCAGCCGTTTTCTGGGACAGACCTACGAGCAGTACTTC. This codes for CASSRFLGQTYEQYF.

The CDR3 DNA follows: TGTGCCAGTAGTAAGGGACAGGGCCGCGTCCAGCCCCAGCATTTT. Translation gives CASSKGQGRVQPQHF. V gene TRBV19 combines with J gene TRBJ1-5; TRBD1 agrees at 9 bases. Per germline, CDR1 LNHDA and CDR2 SQIVND (reference sequence). V dropped 4 bases and J dropped 7; count of bases not matched to a gene: 8. The CDR3 sequence is 15 residues long. The full variable domain, rest sourced from reference TRBV19 and TRBJ1-5, is DGGITQSPKYLFRKEGQNVTLSCEQNLNHDAMYWYRQDPGQGLRLIYYSQIVNDFQKGDIAEGYSVSREKKESFPLTVTSAQKNPTAFYLCASSKGQGRVQPQHFGDGTRLSIL.

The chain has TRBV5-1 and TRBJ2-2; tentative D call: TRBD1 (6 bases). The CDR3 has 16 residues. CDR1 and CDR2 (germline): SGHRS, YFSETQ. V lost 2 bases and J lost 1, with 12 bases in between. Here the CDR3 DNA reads TGCGCCAGCAGCTTCTTCGGGACACAGAACACCGGGGAGCTGTTTTTT. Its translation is CASSFFGTQNTGELFF.

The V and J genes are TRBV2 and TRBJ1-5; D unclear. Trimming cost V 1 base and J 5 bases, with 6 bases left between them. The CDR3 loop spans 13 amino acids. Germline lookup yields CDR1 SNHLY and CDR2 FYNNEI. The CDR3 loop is CASSEGQDQPQHF. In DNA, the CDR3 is TGTGCCAGCAGTGAAGGGCAGGATCAGCCCCAGCATTTT.

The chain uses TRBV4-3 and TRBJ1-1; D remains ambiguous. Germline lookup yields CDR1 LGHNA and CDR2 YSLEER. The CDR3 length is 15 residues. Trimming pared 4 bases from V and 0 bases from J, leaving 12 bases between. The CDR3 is CASSRSPNLNTEAFF. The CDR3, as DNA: TGCGCCAGCAGCCGGAGTCCCAATTTGAACACTGAAGCTTTCTTT.

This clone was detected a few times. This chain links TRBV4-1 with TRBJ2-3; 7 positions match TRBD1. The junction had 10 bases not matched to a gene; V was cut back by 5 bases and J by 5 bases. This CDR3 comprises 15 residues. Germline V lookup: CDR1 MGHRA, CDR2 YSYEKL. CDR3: CASSFGSTGEDTQYF. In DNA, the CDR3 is TGCGCCAGCAGCTTCGGGTCAACAGGGGAAGATACGCAGTATTTT.

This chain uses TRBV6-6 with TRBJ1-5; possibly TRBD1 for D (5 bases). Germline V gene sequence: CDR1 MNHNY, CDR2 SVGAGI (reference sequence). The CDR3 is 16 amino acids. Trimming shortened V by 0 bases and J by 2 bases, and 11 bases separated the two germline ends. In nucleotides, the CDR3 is TGTGCCAGCAGTTACTCGGAGGCGACAGGCAATCAGCCCCAGCATTTT. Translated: CASSYSEATGNQPQHF.

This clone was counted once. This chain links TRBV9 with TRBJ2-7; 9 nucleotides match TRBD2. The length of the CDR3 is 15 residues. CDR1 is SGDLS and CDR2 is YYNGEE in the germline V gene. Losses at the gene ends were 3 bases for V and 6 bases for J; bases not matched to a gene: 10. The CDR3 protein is CASSGTAGGPGEQYF. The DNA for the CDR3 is TGTGCCAGCAGCGGAACCGCGGGGGGGCCGGGCGAGCAGTACTTC.

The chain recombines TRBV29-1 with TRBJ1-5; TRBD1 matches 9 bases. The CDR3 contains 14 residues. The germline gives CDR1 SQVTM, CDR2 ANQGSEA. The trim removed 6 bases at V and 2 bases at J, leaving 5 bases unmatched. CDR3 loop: CSVATGGRNQPQHF. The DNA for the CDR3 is TGCAGCGTCGCCACAGGGGGCCGCAATCAGCCCCAGCATTTT.

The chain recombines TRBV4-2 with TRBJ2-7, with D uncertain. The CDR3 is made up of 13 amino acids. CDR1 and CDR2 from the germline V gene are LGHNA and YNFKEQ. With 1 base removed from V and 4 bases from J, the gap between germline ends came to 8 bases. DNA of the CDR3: TGTGCCAGCAGCCAAGCGGAAGCATACGAGCAGTACTTC. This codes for CASSQAEAYEQYF.

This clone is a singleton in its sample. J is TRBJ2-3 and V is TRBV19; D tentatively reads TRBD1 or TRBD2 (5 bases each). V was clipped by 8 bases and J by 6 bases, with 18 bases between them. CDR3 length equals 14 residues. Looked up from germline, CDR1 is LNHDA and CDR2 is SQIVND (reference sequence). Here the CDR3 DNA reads TGTGCCAGTGCCGGGACCGGAGGTATGGATACGCAGTATTTT. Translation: CASAGTGGMDTQYF.

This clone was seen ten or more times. CDR3 protein: CASSLTSGRGNTIYF. DNA of the CDR3: TGTGCCAGCAGCTTGACCTCGGGCCGTGGAAACACCATATATTTT. V gene TRBV5-6 combines with J gene TRBJ1-3; D call uncertain. V lost 1 base and J lost 3, with 11 bases in between. CDR3 size: 15 residues. Germline CDR1 SGHDT, CDR2 YYEEEE. Supplemented by reference TRBV5-6 and TRBJ1-3, the full variable domain reads DAGVTQSPTHLIKTRGQQVTLRCSPKSGHDTVSWYQQALGQGPQFIFQYYEEEERQRGNFPDRFSGHQFPNYSSELNVNALLLGDSALYLCASSLTSGRGNTIYFGEGSWLTVV.

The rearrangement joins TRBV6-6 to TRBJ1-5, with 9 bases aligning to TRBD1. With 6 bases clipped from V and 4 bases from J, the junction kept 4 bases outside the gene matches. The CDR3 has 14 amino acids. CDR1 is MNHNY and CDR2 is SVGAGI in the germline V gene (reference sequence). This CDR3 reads CASSRDRANQPQHF. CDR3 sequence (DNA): TGTGCCAGCAGCCGGGACAGGGCGAATCAGCCCCAGCATTTT.

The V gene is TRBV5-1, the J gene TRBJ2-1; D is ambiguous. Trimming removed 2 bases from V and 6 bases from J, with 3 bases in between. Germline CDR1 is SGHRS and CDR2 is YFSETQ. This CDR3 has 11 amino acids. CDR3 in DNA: TGCGCCAGCAGCTTAATCAATGAGCAGTTCTTC. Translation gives CASSLINEQFF. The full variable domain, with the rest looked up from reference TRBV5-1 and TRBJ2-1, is KAGVTQTPRYLIKTRGQQVTLSCSPISGHRSVSWYQQTPGQGLQFLFEYFSETQRNKGNFPGRFSGRQFSNSRSEMNVSTLELGDSALYLCASSLINEQFFGPGTRLTVL.

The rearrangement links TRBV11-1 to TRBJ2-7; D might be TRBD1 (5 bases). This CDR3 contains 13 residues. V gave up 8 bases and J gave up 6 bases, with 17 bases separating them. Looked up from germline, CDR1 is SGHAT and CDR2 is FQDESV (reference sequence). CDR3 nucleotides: TGTGCCAGCTCTCCAGGGCCTTTTCGCGAGCAGTACTTC. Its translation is CASSPGPFREQYF.

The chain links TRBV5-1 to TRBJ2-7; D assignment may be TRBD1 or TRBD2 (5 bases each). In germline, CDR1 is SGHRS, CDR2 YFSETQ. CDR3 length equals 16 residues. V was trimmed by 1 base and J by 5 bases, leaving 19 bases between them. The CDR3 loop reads CASSLSPPGQSHEQYF. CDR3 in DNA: TGCGCCAGCAGCTTGTCCCCACCGGGGCAGTCCCACGAGCAGTACTTC.